These 16 T cell receptor beta chains originate from one sample sequenced in a study of blood T cells in healthy people across ages. Using a J-beta primer mix together with a sample-barcoded 5' primer, a second PCR was run for about 6 to 11 cycles. Each CDR3 protein is one row after TCRdb ran MiXCR on the 5' RACE reads. This sample carries around 1,900,000 distinct CDR3 sequences, about two fifths of them seen once, and the ten largest clones take under 25%. Material for sequencing was blood. The receptors here all came from a human donor in good health.

In DNA, the CDR3 is TGTGCCAGCAAAGGGGGAAACCGGGACATTGAAAAACTGTTTTTT. Its translation is CASKGGNRDIEKLFF. The genes are TRBV3-1 and TRBJ1-4; a weak D match, TRBD1 (6 bases). Trimming pared 7 bases from V and 7 bases from J, leaving 19 bases between. The CDR3 totals 15 residues. CDR1 and CDR2 (germline): LGHDT, YNNKEL (reference sequence).

This clonotype was counted a few times. The chain combines TRBV11-3 with TRBJ2-1, with D tentatively TRBD2 (6 bases). This CDR3 contains 12 residues. Trimming removed 0 bases from V and 10 bases from J, with 7 bases in between. CDR1 SGHNT and CDR2 YENEEA come from the germline V gene. The CDR3 nucleotides read TGTGCCAGCAGCTTAGACAGCGGGGAGCAGTTCTTC. It codes for CASSLDSGEQFF.

This clonotype appeared a few times. V is TRBV6-2 or TRBV6-3 and J is TRBJ1-5; D perhaps matches TRBD1 (5 bases). The CDR3 loop spans 17 amino acids. From germline, CDR1 is MNHEY and CDR2 SVGEGT. V was shortened by 0 bases and J by 1 base, with 13 bases between the two germline ends. As DNA, the CDR3 is TGTGCCAGCAGTTACTCGATGGGCAGGGACAGCAATCAGCCCCAGCATTTT. As protein: CASSYSMGRDSNQPQHF.

Notes on this clonotype: The CDR3 ends on some other residue instead of the conserved phenylalanine or tryptophan, so this is likely a read error. The chain carries TRBV20-1 and TRBJ2-1, with TRBD2 matching over 8 bases. CDR1 DFQATT and CDR2 SNEGSKA come from the germline V gene (reference sequence). The CDR3 length is 13 residues. Unmatched junction bases numbered 6, after V lost 7 bases and J lost 4 bases. The CDR3 region has the DNA TGCAGTGTCGGGGGGGCTATATACAATGAGCAGTTCGTC. Its protein is CSVGGAIYNEQFV.

The chain combines TRBV7-2 with TRBJ2-7; D gene unclear. The CDR3 totals 14 residues. Germline CDR1 SGHTA, CDR2 FQGNSA. V lost 4 bases and J lost 0, with 10 bases in between. CDR3 in DNA: TGTGCCAGCAGCTCAGACACCTTCTCCTACGAGCAGTACTTC. The encoded protein is CASSSDTFSYEQYF. The full variable domain, completed using reference TRBV7-2 and TRBJ2-7, is GAGVSQSPSNKVTEKGKDVELRCDPISGHTALYWYRQSLGQGLEFLIYFQGNSAPDKSGLPSDRFSAERTGGSVSTLTIQRTQQEDSAVYLCASSSDTFSYEQYFGPGTRLTVT.

In DNA form, the CDR3 reads TGTGCCAGCAGCGTAGTATCGGAGAACTACGAGCAGTACTTC. Translating gives CASSVVSENYEQYF. The genes are TRBV9 and TRBJ2-7, with unresolved D. Germline CDR1 and CDR2: SGDLS and YYNGEE. The CDR3 has 14 amino acids. Trimming stripped 0 bases from V and 3 bases from J, with 10 bases between. The full variable domain, its missing parts supplied by reference TRBV9 and TRBJ2-7, is DSGVTQTPKHLITATGQRVTLRCSPRSGDLSVYWYQQSLDQGLQFLIQYYNGEERAKGNILERFSAQQFPDLHSELNLSSLELGDSALYFCASSVVSENYEQYFGPGTRLTVT.

The chain joins TRBV20-1 to TRBJ2-3; D might be TRBD1 (6 bases). The CDR3 contains 15 residues. Germline values: CDR1 DFQATT, CDR2 SNEGSKA (reference sequence). The V gene lost 5 bases and the J gene lost 0 bases, with 15 bases spanning the gap. The DNA of the CDR3 is TGCAGTGCTTGGAAAGGGGGTCCTAGCACAGATACGCAGTATTTT. Translation gives CSAWKGGPSTDTQYF.

This clonotype came up a few times. This sequence joins TRBV13 and TRBJ2-7; the D is unclear. The CDR3 totals 15 residues. V was shortened by 5 bases and J by 2 bases, with 16 bases between the two germline ends. CDR1 and CDR2 (germline): PRHDT, FYEKMQ (reference sequence). CDR3 sequence: CASSPPRKGPYEQYF. CDR3 DNA sequence: TGTGCCAGCAGCCCACCTCGGAAGGGTCCCTACGAGCAGTACTTC.

This chain uses TRBV6-5 with TRBJ2-6; maybe TRBD2 (5 bases). The CDR3 runs 17 residues. Trimming removed 4 bases at V and 0 bases at J, with 13 bases between. The germline V gene encodes CDR1 MNHEY and CDR2 SVGAGI. In nucleotides, the CDR3 is TGTGCCAGCAGTTCCGAGGGCCTCAGCTCTGGGGCCAACGTCCTGACTTTC. Its translation: CASSSEGLSSGANVLTF.

This chain links TRBV28 with TRBJ2-5; the match to TRBD1 covers 7 bases. Germline V gene sequence: CDR1 MDHEN, CDR2 SYDVKM. The CDR3 extends over 15 amino acids. V gave up 9 bases and J gave up 6 bases; unmatched junction bases: 16. This CDR3 reads CASSQQQGRGKTQYF. CDR3 bases: TGTGCCAGTTCACAACAACAGGGGCGCGGAAAGACCCAGTACTTC.

This clonotype was picked up many times. The CDR3 bases are TGTGCCAGCAGCACATTGAGGGGAAGGAGGGGGGAGCAGTACTTC. This gives the protein CASSTLRGRRGEQYF. V is TRBV7-6 and J is TRBJ2-7, with D possibly called TRBD1 or TRBD2 (6 bases each). This CDR3 is built from 15 residues. V was cut by 5 bases and J by 7 bases, with 21 bases left in between. Looked up from germline, CDR1 is SGHVS and CDR2 is FNYEAQ.

The chain uses TRBV25-1 and TRBJ1-1; 12 positions match TRBD1. The length of the CDR3 is 21 residues. Germline CDR1 is MGHDK and CDR2 is SYGVNS. Unmatched junction bases numbered 18, after V lost 4 bases and J lost 0 bases. CDR3 region: CASSALAWDRGLGGMNTEAFF. CDR3 nucleotides: TGTGCCAGCAGTGCCCTAGCCTGGGACAGGGGGCTGGGGGGCATGAACACTGAAGCTTTCTTT.

The J gene is TRBJ1-2, the V gene TRBV20-1, with D unresolved. Germline V gene sequence: CDR1 DFQATT, CDR2 SNEGSKA (reference sequence). This CDR3 has 11 amino acids. Trimming stripped 7 bases from V and 4 bases from J, with 10 bases between. This CDR3 is CSVRGLYGYTF. The CDR3 DNA reads TGCAGTGTCAGAGGACTCTATGGCTACACCTTC.

The chain's CDR3 is CASSPGGHYEQYF. DNA for the CDR3: TGTGCCAGCAGCCCCGGGGGGCACTACGAGCAGTACTTC. The chain employs TRBV7-3 and TRBJ2-4; maybe TRBD2 (7 bases). The J call may be in error: the DNA end matches TRBJ2-7 better. Looked up from germline, CDR1 is SGHTA and CDR2 is FQGTGA. This CDR3 region has 13 residues.

In its sample, this clonotype was seen a few times. The V and J genes are TRBV4-1 and TRBJ2-1; D may be TRBD2 (7 bases). Trimming cost V 0 bases and J 8 bases, with 11 bases left between them. Per germline, CDR1 MGHRA and CDR2 YSYEKL. CDR3 length: 14 residues. The CDR3 coding sequence is TGCGCCAGCAGCCAAGAACGGGGGGCGGATGAGCAGTTCTTC. Translating it yields CASSQERGADEQFF.

Ten or more counts support this clonotype. V gene TRBV7-9 combines with J gene TRBJ2-3; D remains unclear. V lost 3 bases to trimming and J lost 2 bases, with 15 bases between them. There are 16 residues in the CDR3. Germline V CDR1 and CDR2: SEHNR, FQNEAQ (reference sequence). This CDR3 reads CASSFRPATYTDTQYF. CDR3 nucleotide sequence: TGTGCCAGCAGCTTCCGTCCCGCAACTTACACAGATACGCAGTATTTT.